Below are 8 T cell receptor beta chains sequenced from a single sample in a study of blood T cell repertoires in COVID-19. Assay: immunoSEQ multiplex PCR; the TCRdb copy retains only in-frame clones and omits some. Among about 110,000 clones listed, approximately 88% were seen once. The sample was peripheral blood. These receptor sequences come from a human donor in a cohort sampled during active COVID-19.

The V gene is TRBV5-1, the J gene TRBJ1-5; D is perhaps TRBD1 (5 bases). CDR1 SGHRS and CDR2 YFSETQ come from the germline V gene. CDR3 length: 14 amino acids. Trimming removed 2 bases at V and 7 bases at J, with 13 bases between. DNA for the CDR3: TGCGCCAGCAGCTTCCGTGAAGGGGCCCAGCCCCAGCATTTT. As protein: CASSFREGAQPQHF.

The rearrangement links TRBV9 to TRBJ2-1; TRBD2 matches at 7 bases. CDR3 size: 15 residues. Unmatched junction bases numbered 8, after V lost 0 bases and J lost 8 bases. Germline V lookup: CDR1 SGDLS, CDR2 YYNGEE. The CDR3 region is CASSVAGRESDEQFF. The CDR3 DNA reads as TGTGCCAGCAGCGTAGCGGGGCGGGAGAGCGATGAGCAGTTCTTC. The full variable domain, rest sourced from reference TRBV9 and TRBJ2-1, is DSGVTQTPKHLITATGQRVTLRCSPRSGDLSVYWYQQSLDQGLQFLIQYYNGEERAKGNILERFSAQQFPDLHSELNLSSLELGDSALYFCASSVAGRESDEQFFGPGTRLTVL.

This rearrangement joins TRBV4-2 to TRBJ2-3; D perhaps matches TRBD2 (6 bases). Germline-derived CDR1 and CDR2 are LGHNA and YNFKEQ. CDR3 length: 16 residues. The V end was cut by 3 bases, the J end by 3 bases, with 16 bases between. CDR3 nucleotides: TGTGCCAGCAGCCAGCCGTTCTGGGGGGAGACAGATACGCAGTATTTT. Protein product: CASSQPFWGETDTQYF.

CDR3 sequence reads: CASREQSYQETQYF. CDR3 coding DNA: TGTGCCAGCAGGGAGCAGAGTTACCAAGAGACCCAGTACTTC. The chain employs TRBV5-8 and TRBJ2-5; D unresolved. This CDR3 has 14 residues. In germline, CDR1 is SGHTS, CDR2 YDEGEE. The V gene lost 5 bases and the J gene lost 0 bases, with 11 bases spanning the gap. Using reference TRBV5-8 and TRBJ2-5 for the parts outside the CDR3, the full variable domain is EAGVTQSPTHLIKTRGQQATLRCSPISGHTSVYWYQQALGLGLQFLLWYDEGEERNRGNFPPRFSGRQFPNYSSELNVNALELEDSALYLCASREQSYQETQYFGPGTRLLVL.

CDR3 protein: CASSQGREWSYNEQFF. For the CDR3, the DNA is TGTGCCAGCAGCCAGGGGCGGGAGTGGTCCTACAATGAGCAGTTCTTC. This chain links TRBV7-9 with TRBJ2-1; weak D call: TRBD2 (7 bases). V was shortened by 5 bases and J by 1 base, with 15 bases between the two germline ends. Germline V CDR1 and CDR2: SEHNR, FQNEAQ (reference sequence). This CDR3 has 16 residues. Filled out from reference TRBV7-9 and TRBJ2-1, the complete variable domain reads DTGVSQNPRHKITKRGQNVTFRCDPISEHNRLYWYRQTLGQGPEFLTYFQNEAQLEKSRLLSDRFSAERPKGSFSTLEIQRTEQGDSAMYLCASSQGREWSYNEQFFGPGTRLTVL.

The V call is TRBV6-6, the J call TRBJ2-7, with D hard to call. The germline CDR1 and CDR2 sequences are MNHNY and SVGAGI (reference sequence). Deletions cut 5 bases from V and 3 bases from J, with 17 bases between. The CDR3 has 15 residues. The CDR3 region has the DNA TGTGCCAGCAGTCTCCTGAATTCAGTCCTCTACGAGCAGTACTTC. It codes for CASSLLNSVLYEQYF.

The chain carries TRBV28 and TRBJ1-2, with 9 bases that match TRBD1. Germline assignment: CDR1 MDHEN and CDR2 SYDVKM. CDR3 length equals 14 residues. After removal of 4 bases from V and 6 bases from J, the junction contained 6 bases not matched to a gene. CDR3 sequence (DNA): TGTGCCAGCAGTTCACCCGGGGACAGGGATGGCTACACCTTC. Translation: CASSSPGDRDGYTF.

The V and J genes are TRBV7-3 and TRBJ1-1; perhaps TRBD1 as D (5 bases). Trimming pared 5 bases from V and 7 bases from J, leaving 14 bases between. Looked up from germline, CDR1 is SGHTA and CDR2 is FQGTGA. This CDR3 comprises 13 residues. The DNA for the CDR3 is TGTGCCAGCAGCCCGGGGGTGGGAGTTGAAGCTTTCTTT. Translated: CASSPGVGVEAFF.